These 23 T cell receptor beta chains came from one sample sequenced in a study of spatial heterogeneity in lung cancer. TCRdb itself ran the 5' RACE reads through MiXCR, one entry per CDR3 protein. The profile shows about 52,000 distinct CDR3 sequences, roughly 7.4% of them singletons. Noted time point: blood at routine non-recurrence follow-up after resection. No cells were sorted before sequencing. The whole RNA sequenced was extracted from tumor, nontumor lung or frozen PBMC. Source: PBMCs, taken at follow-up. These receptors came from a female donor with early-stage non-small cell lung cancer.

Many counts were recorded for this clonotype. The chain uses TRBV7-9 and TRBJ2-5; D gene ambiguous. CDR1 is SEHNR, CDR2 FQNEAQ, per germline (reference sequence). The CDR3 runs to 15 residues. Trimming took off 2 bases at V and 1 base at J, with 11 bases between the two ends. CDR3 nucleotides: TGTGCCAGCAGCTTACGGCCTACCGGCCAAGAGACCCAGTACTTC. Residues: CASSLRPTGQETQYF.

The table lists this clonotype with a count of one. CDR3 loop: CATSDQSSTDTQYF. The CDR3 nucleotides read TGTGCCACCAGTGATCAAAGTAGTACAGATACGCAGTATTTT. V usage is TRBV24-1 and J usage is TRBJ2-3; D gene ambiguous. Per the germline V gene, CDR1 is KGHDR and CDR2 is SFDVKD. The V end lost 3 bases, the J end lost 3 bases, and 9 bases lay between the germline ends. This CDR3 is 14 amino acids long.

This clonotype came up many times. The rearrangement joins TRBV20-1 to TRBJ2-3, with 8 bases identical to TRBD1. V trimming: 0 bases; J trimming: 1 base; junction bases outside the gene matches: 6. The CDR3 consists of 16 residues. The V gene's germline CDR1 is DFQATT and CDR2 SNEGSKA (reference sequence). CDR3 nucleotide sequence: TGCAGTGCTAGAGAACGTAGGACAGGGCGCACAGATACGCAGTATTTT. Protein sequence: CSARERRTGRTDTQYF.

Ten or more counts support this clonotype. The chain recombines TRBV20-1 with TRBJ1-4; D might be TRBD1 (5 bases). V was cut by 0 bases and J by 4 bases, with 9 bases left in between. The CDR3 loop spans 14 amino acids. Looked up from germline, CDR1 is DFQATT and CDR2 is SNEGSKA (reference sequence). The CDR3 spells CSARDQGYNEKLFF. Written as DNA, the CDR3 is TGCAGTGCTAGAGATCAGGGTTATAATGAAAAACTGTTTTTT.

On this clonotype itself: The conserved phenylalanine or tryptophan normally closing the CDR3 is absent here, so this likely arose from a read error. V is TRBV20-1 and J is TRBJ2-1; maybe TRBD1 (6 bases). The length of the CDR3 is 16 residues. The V end lost 0 bases, the J end lost 0 bases, and 12 bases lay between the germline ends. Germline-derived CDR1 and CDR2 are DFQATT and SNEGSKA (reference sequence). The CDR3 is CSARDPGVSSYNEQFI. CDR3 bases: TGCAGTGCTAGAGACCCAGGGGTTTCCTCCTACAATGAGCAGTTCATC.

Regarding this clonotype: This may come from a read error, since a much larger clone is one base off. The rearrangement uses TRBV27 and TRBJ2-5, with 8 bases aligning to TRBD2. The germline V gene encodes CDR1 MNHEY and CDR2 SMNVEV (reference sequence). This CDR3 contains 15 residues. CDR3 coding DNA: TGTGCCAACAGTTTATGGACGGGGGGGAGTGAGACCCAGTACTTC. It is translated as CANSLWTGGSETQYF.

This clonotype was counted at least ten times. The chain combines TRBV27 with TRBJ1-5; possibly TRBD1 for D (6 bases). Germline values: CDR1 MNHEY, CDR2 SMNVEV (reference sequence). V shed 6 bases and J shed 10 bases, with 16 bases lying between them. This CDR3 contains 13 residues. The CDR3 protein is CASRNRDGRPQHF. CDR3 nucleotide sequence: TGTGCCAGCAGGAACAGGGACGGTCGACCCCAGCATTTT.

This clonotype has a count of ten or more. The gene calls are TRBV11-3 and TRBJ2-1, with D tentatively TRBD2 (6 bases). The CDR3 consists of 15 residues. V was pared by 1 base and J by 9 bases, with 16 bases between. The V gene's germline CDR1 is SGHNT and CDR2 YENEEA. CDR3 in amino acids: CASSLGALAIGEQFF. The CDR3 nucleotides read TGTGCCAGCAGCTTAGGCGCTCTAGCGATCGGTGAGCAGTTCTTC.

This clonotype was recorded a few times. In nucleotides, the CDR3 is TGTGCCAGCAGCCAAGAGCCGCGGAGGTCCTACGAGCAGTACTTC. Amino acids: CASSQEPRRSYEQYF. The chain links TRBV3-1 to TRBJ2-7, with a possible D match to TRBD2 (5 bases). This CDR3 has 15 amino acids. Trimming left V 0 bases short and J 1 base short, with 10 bases between. From germline, CDR1 is LGHDT and CDR2 YNNKEL (reference sequence).

The chain employs TRBV3-1 and TRBJ2-5; D uncertain. This CDR3 spans 13 amino acids. Germline V gene lookup returns CDR1 LGHDT and CDR2 YNNKEL (reference sequence). V lost 2 bases to trimming and J lost 2 bases, with 6 bases between them. The CDR3 loop reads CASSQLRQETQYF. DNA for the CDR3: TGTGCCAGCAGCCAACTACGGCAAGAGACCCAGTACTTC.

This clonotype was recorded a few times. The chain employs TRBV18 and TRBJ2-3; unclear D gene. The CDR3 loop spans 12 amino acids. CDR1 and CDR2 (germline): KGHSH, LQKENI. V was trimmed by 2 bases and J by 5 bases, leaving 5 bases between them. CDR3 amino acids: CASSPSGDTQYF. In nucleotides, the CDR3 is TGTGCCAGCTCACCATCAGGAGATACGCAGTATTTT.

This clonotype was counted many times. This rearrangement joins TRBV29-1 to TRBJ2-2; 8 nucleotides match TRBD1. The J segment lost 6 bases and the V segment lost 0 bases, leaving 3 bases of the junction unmatched. CDR1 and CDR2 from the germline V gene are SQVTM and ANQGSEA. This CDR3 region has 14 residues. CDR3 region: CSVEEDRDAGELFF. DNA for the CDR3: TGCAGCGTTGAAGAGGACAGGGATGCCGGGGAGCTGTTTTTT.

This clonotype was counted at least ten times. The chain joins TRBV4-1 to TRBJ2-7; possibly TRBD2 for D (5 bases). The germline V gene encodes CDR1 MGHRA and CDR2 YSYEKL. CDR3 length: 13 amino acids. V shed 4 bases and J shed 3 bases, with 10 bases lying between them. The CDR3 loop is CASSPSLDYEQYF. CDR3 DNA sequence: TGCGCCAGCAGCCCATCACTAGACTACGAGCAGTACTTC.

This clonotype was seen a few times. The chain links TRBV15 to TRBJ2-5; 8 nucleotides align to TRBD1. The CDR3 length is 16 residues. CDR1 and CDR2 (germline): LNHNV, YYDKDF (reference sequence). The junction had 9 bases not matched to a gene; V was cut back by 2 bases and J by 4 bases. The CDR3 region is CATSRSMGTGGETQYF. Here the CDR3 DNA reads TGTGCCACCAGCAGATCTATGGGTACAGGGGGAGAGACCCAGTACTTC.

This clonotype was detected many times. The rearrangement uses TRBV7-2 and TRBJ2-6; D is unresolved. Trimming removed 4 bases from V and 1 base from J, with 11 bases in between. Germline V gene sequence: CDR1 SGHTA, CDR2 FQGNSA. The CDR3 is 16 residues long. The CDR3 region has the DNA TGTGCCAGCAGCTCCTTCCCCCCTTCTGGGGCCAACGTCCTGACTTTC. Residues: CASSSFPPSGANVLTF.

The table lists this clonotype with a few counts. This chain links TRBV5-4 with TRBJ2-7; TRBD1 aligns across 8 bases. V dropped 1 base and J dropped 4; count of bases not matched to a gene: 7. The CDR3 totals 15 residues. Germline lookup yields CDR1 SGHNT and CDR2 YYREEE (reference sequence). The CDR3, as DNA: TGTGCCAGCAGCTTGCGCCAGGGGGCGGGGTACGAGCAGTACTTC. Residues: CASSLRQGAGYEQYF.

This clonotype showed up many times. The chain recombines TRBV5-1 with TRBJ1-1; TRBD1 is a possible D gene (6 bases). Trimming took off 0 bases at V and 4 bases at J, with 10 bases between the two ends. Germline CDR1 and CDR2: SGHRS and YFSETQ. CDR3 length: 14 amino acids. The CDR3 region has the DNA TGCGCCAGCAGCTTGGTTGGGGGGCCCACTGAAGCTTTCTTT. Protein: CASSLVGGPTEAFF.

The V call is TRBV5-4, the J call TRBJ2-7; TRBD2 might be the D (6 bases). The CDR3 spans 15 residues. V lost 2 bases, J lost 2 bases, and 14 bases lay in between. Germline V gene data show CDR1 as SGHNT and CDR2 as YYREEE (reference sequence). The CDR3 DNA reads TGTGCCAGCAGCTTTGGAGGGTTTACTGCCTACGAGCAGTACTTC. Translation gives CASSFGGFTAYEQYF.

This clonotype was seen at least ten times. The chain couples TRBV29-1 to TRBJ1-2; 11 bases map to TRBD1. Germline V CDR1 and CDR2: SQVTM, ANQGSEA. The CDR3 is made up of 14 amino acids. The J segment lost 2 bases and the V segment lost 7 bases, leaving 6 bases of the junction unmatched. The DNA of the CDR3 is TGCAGCGCTATAGGACAGGGGGCGAACTATGGCTACACCTTC. Translating it yields CSAIGQGANYGYTF. Full variable domain (outside the CDR3, taken from reference TRBV29-1 and TRBJ1-2): SAVISQKPSRDICQRGTSLTIQCQVDSQVTMMFWYRQQPGQSLTLIATANQGSEATYESGFVIDKFPISRPNLTFSTLTVSNMSPEDSSIYLCSAIGQGANYGYTFGSGTRLTVV.

Regarding this clonotype: A much larger clone differs from this one at a single base, so this may be a read error. The rearrangement joins TRBV3-1 to TRBJ2-7; D may be TRBD2 (5 bases). The CDR3 has 15 amino acids. Germline values: CDR1 LGHDT, CDR2 YNNKEL (reference sequence). V was pared by 3 bases and J by 9 bases, with 21 bases between. The CDR3 region is CASSHPGKAAARQYF. The CDR3 DNA reads TGTGCCAGCAGCCATCCGGGGAAGGCCGCGGCAAGGCAGTACTTC.

This clonotype turned up a few times. V usage is TRBV7-3 and J usage is TRBJ1-1, with TRBD1 matching over 8 bases. J gave up 4 bases and V 6 bases, and 10 bases lay outside the gene matches. This CDR3 has 15 residues. CDR1 is SGHTA, CDR2 FQGTGA, per germline. CDR3 in amino acids: CASSPTGARATEAFF. The DNA for the CDR3 is TGTGCCAGCAGTCCGACAGGGGCCAGGGCCACTGAAGCTTTCTTT.

This clonotype was seen repeatedly, ten times or more. The rearrangement uses TRBV5-1 and TRBJ2-5; the D gene could be TRBD1 or TRBD2 (5 bases each). V was pared by 1 base and J by 2 bases, with 12 bases between. The germline V gene encodes CDR1 SGHRS and CDR2 YFSETQ. The CDR3 extends over 15 amino acids. CDR3 in DNA: TGCGCCAGCAGCTTGTTTGGGGACGGACAAGAGACCCAGTACTTC. Translated, it gives CASSLFGDGQETQYF.

Many counts were recorded for this clonotype. This chain links TRBV20-1 with TRBJ2-2; D is ambiguous. The V gene's germline CDR1 is DFQATT and CDR2 SNEGSKA (reference sequence). Trimming left V 3 bases short and J 3 bases short, with 11 bases between. The CDR3 has 14 residues. The CDR3 sequence is CSASLPGYTGELFF. CDR3 nucleotides: TGCAGTGCTAGTCTCCCCGGTTACACCGGGGAGCTGTTTTTT.